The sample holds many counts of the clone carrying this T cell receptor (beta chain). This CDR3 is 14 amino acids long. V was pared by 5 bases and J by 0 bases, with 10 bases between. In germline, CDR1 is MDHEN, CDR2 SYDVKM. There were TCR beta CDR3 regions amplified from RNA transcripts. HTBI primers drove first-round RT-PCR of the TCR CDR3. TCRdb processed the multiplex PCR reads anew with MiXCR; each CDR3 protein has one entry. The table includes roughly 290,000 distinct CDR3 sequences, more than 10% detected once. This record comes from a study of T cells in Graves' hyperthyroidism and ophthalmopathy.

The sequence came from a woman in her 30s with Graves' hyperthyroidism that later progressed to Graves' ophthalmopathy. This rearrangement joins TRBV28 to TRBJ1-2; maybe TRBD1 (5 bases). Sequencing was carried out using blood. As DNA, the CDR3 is TGTGCCAGCAGTCGTGGGGCTTCTAACTATGGCTACACCTTC. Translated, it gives CASSRGASNYGYTF.